The present T cell receptor (beta chain) was sequenced within a study of response to subunit inactivated influenza vaccine. TCRdb reprocessed the RT-PCR reads via MiXCR and lists one record per CDR3 protein. The table lists about 170,000 distinct CDR3 sequences, approximately 12% of them singletons. This clonotype showed up just a few times. This CDR3 has 17 residues. CDR1 SNHLY and CDR2 FYNNEI come from the germline V gene. The V and J ends lost 6 bases and 0 bases respectively, with 18 bases between them. These same records also appear under a second study, on T cells expressing NK-cell markers. From that study: Scientists made TCR beta cDNA using 5'RACE template switching with UMIs. About 1.0-8% of CD8+ T cells in about 6 donors belonged to dominant NKG2C+ clonotypes. Similarly, these clonotypes led the CD3+CD56-NKG2C+ fraction as well in four donors. No clear determination of HCMV specificity was made for expanded NKG2C+ T cell clones.

Source: CD8+ T cells sorted from PBMCs, taken roughly 13 days after vaccination. This chain uses TRBV2 with TRBJ2-1; possibly TRBD1 for D (5 bases). The receptor was derived from a man aged 50 or older who received an inactivated influenza vaccine. CDR3 loop: CASRAPDGQSSYNEQFF. DNA of the CDR3: TGTGCCAGCAGGGCGCCTGATGGACAAAGCTCCTACAATGAGCAGTTCTTC.